Detailed here is one T cell receptor beta chain. In germline, CDR1 is SEHNR, CDR2 FQNEAQ (reference sequence). The germline V and J ends were trimmed by 4 bases and 2 bases, with 15 bases remaining between them. The CDR3 runs 16 residues. Samples underwent the assay at deep level. The authors split each subset's genomic DNA evenly across several immunoSEQ plates. It was about 210 ng DNA, 25,000 to 35,000 T cell genomes, that sorted-subset replicate PCRs used. This table comes from immunoSEQ multiplex PCR, and its TCRdb copy is limited to in-frame clones, with some not included. The table lists more than 2,000,000 clones, 85% to 95% of them singletons, with approximately 0.4% in the top ten. This sample is part of a study of shared clonotypes between healthy human individuals. Turning to the study itself: Donors, aged 18 to 49, were two women and a few men.

The source material was naive CD4+ T cells from PBMCs. Subset reported: CD45RA+ positively selected. The chain is built from TRBV7-9 and TRBJ1-3; no clear D gene. The receptor was derived from a man younger than 30 in good health. Some clones in this sample may be carry-over from other donors' samples. CDR3: CASSSIKEGPGNTIYF. The CDR3 bases are TGTGCCAGCAGCTCCATAAAAGAGGGTCCTGGAAACACCATATATTTT.